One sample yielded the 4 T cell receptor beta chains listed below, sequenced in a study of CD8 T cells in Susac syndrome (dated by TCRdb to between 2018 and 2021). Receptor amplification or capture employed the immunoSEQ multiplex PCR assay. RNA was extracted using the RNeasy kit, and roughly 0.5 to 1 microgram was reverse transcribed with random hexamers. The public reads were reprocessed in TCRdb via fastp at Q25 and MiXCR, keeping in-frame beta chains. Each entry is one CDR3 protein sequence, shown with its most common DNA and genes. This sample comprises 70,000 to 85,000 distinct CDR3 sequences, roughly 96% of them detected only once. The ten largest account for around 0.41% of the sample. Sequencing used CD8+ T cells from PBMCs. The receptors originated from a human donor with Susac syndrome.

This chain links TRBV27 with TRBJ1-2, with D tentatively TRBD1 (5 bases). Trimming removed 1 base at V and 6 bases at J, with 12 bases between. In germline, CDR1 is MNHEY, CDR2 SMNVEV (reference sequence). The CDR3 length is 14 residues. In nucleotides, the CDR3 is TGTGCCAGCAGTTTATGGTCCGGGGCGGATGGCTACACCTTC. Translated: CASSLWSGADGYTF.

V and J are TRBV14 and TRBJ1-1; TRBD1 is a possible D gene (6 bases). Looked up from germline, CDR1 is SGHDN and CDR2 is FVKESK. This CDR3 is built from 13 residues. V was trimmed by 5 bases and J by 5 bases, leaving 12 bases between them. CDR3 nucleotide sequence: TGTGCCAGCAGCGTAACAGGGAGGACTGAAGCTTTCTTT. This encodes CASSVTGRTEAFF.

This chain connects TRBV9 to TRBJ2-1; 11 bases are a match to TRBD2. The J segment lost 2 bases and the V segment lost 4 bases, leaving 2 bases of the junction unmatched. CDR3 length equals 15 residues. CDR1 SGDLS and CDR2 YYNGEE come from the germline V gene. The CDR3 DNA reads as TGTGCCAGCAGCATAGCGGGGGGGCCCTACAATGAGCAGTTCTTC. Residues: CASSIAGGPYNEQFF.

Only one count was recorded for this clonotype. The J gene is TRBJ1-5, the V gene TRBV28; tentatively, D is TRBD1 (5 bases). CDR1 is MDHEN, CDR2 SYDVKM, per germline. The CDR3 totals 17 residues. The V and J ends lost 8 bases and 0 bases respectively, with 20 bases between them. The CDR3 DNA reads TGTGCCAGCTCTGTACCGCGCAGGGTTTATAGCAATCAGCCCCAGCATTTT. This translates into CASSVPRRVYSNQPQHF.